A selection of T cell receptor beta chains follows, all from one sample in a study of shared clonotypes between healthy human individuals. Using immunoSEQ multiplex PCR, the repertoire was profiled, and TCRdb retains in-frame clones only, with some absent. This table holds millions of clones, roughly 91% found once. Sequenced material: naive CD8+ T cells from PBMCs. These receptors were taken from a man aged 18-30 years in good health. Some clones in this sample may be carry-over from other donors' samples. Each CDR3 is given with its conserved first and last residue. The D gene is left open where the match is weak. Some rows mark clone size as missing; the rest say once, few, many or name a class of expanded clone.

d_call | clone_size | j_call | v_call | cdr3_aa | cdr3_nt
- | once | TRBJ2-1 | TRBV4-2 | CASSQVSGASYNEQFF | TGTGCCAGCAGCCAAGTTAGCGGAGCTTCCTACAATGAGCAGTTCTTC
TRBD2 | - | TRBJ2-7 | TRBV7-2 | CASSSDRTSGTYYEQYF | TGTGCCAGCAGCTCAGACAGGACTAGCGGGACCTACTACGAGCAGTACTTC
- | - | TRBJ1-4 | TRBV7-2 | CASSLWGVAGSEKLFF | TGTGCCAGCAGCTTATGGGGCGTGGCGGGGAGTGAAAAACTGTTTTTT
- | - | TRBJ2-7 | TRBV30 | CAGCDSYEQYF | TGTGCCGGGTGCGACTCCTACGAGCAGTACTTC
- | - | TRBJ2-7 | TRBV5-1 | CASSYLEAGPSYEQYF | TGCGCCAGCAGCTACCTAGAGGCGGGACCCTCCTACGAGCAGTACTTC
TRBD2 | - | TRBJ2-2 | TRBV7-9 | CASSSNRASGHGELFF | TGTGCCAGCAGCTCAAACCGGGCTAGCGGACACGGGGAGCTGTTTTTT
- | - | TRBJ1-5 | TRBV4-1 | CASSQERADSNQPQHF | TGCGCCAGCAGCCAAGAGAGGGCGGATTCTAATCAGCCCCAGCATTTT
TRBD1 | - | TRBJ1-1 | TRBV27 | CASSPTGGAGTEAFF | TGTGCCAGCAGCCCTACAGGGGGCGCGGGGACTGAAGCTTTCTTT
TRBD2 | - | TRBJ2-7 | TRBV9 | CASSVATDGREQYF | TGTGCCAGCAGCGTAGCTACGGACGGGAGGGAGCAGTACTTC
- | - | TRBJ2-3 | TRBV28 | CATRWGTQYF | TGTGCCACCCGTTGGGGTACGCAGTATTTT
- | - | TRBJ2-1 | TRBV9 | CASSPDSSEQFF | TGTGCCAGCAGCCCGGACAGCAGTGAGCAGTTCTTC
TRBD1 | - | TRBJ2-5 | TRBV7-9 | CASSLAVRRQGQETQYF | TGTGCCAGCAGCTTAGCAGTTCGCCGACAGGGCCAAGAGACCCAGTACTTC
TRBD2 | - | TRBJ2-2 | TRBV11-2 | CASSLGWAGGTFSGELFF | TGTGCCAGCAGCTTAGGATGGGCGGGAGGGACTTTTTCGGGGGAGCTGTTTTTT
- | - | TRBJ2-5 | TRBV2 | CASSPGPSQETQYF | TGTGCCAGCAGCCCCGGGCCTAGCCAAGAGACCCAGTACTTC
TRBD2 | - | TRBJ2-7 | TRBV30 | CAWSGLLAGDYEQYF | TGTGCCTGGAGCGGGCTACTAGCGGGAGACTACGAGCAGTACTTC
- | - | TRBJ2-5 | TRBV4-1 | CASSQDRISAHPQETQYF | TGCGCCAGCAGCCAAGATCGGATAAGCGCGCATCCCCAGGAGACCCAGTACTTC
- | - | TRBJ1-5 | TRBV6-1 | CASKAESRKQPQHF | TGTGCCAGCAAAGCGGAGTCAAGAAAACAGCCCCAGCATTTT
- | - | TRBJ1-4 | TRBV27 | CASKNLDPPNEKLFF | TGTGCCAGCAAAAACCTCGACCCCCCTAATGAAAAACTGTTTTTT
TRBD1 | - | TRBJ2-6 | TRBV9 | CASSVGRDSENYNVLTF | TGTGCCAGCAGCGTAGGAAGGGACAGCGAGAATTACAACGTCCTGACTTTC
TRBD1 | - | TRBJ2-2 | TRBV10-3 | CATYQSQGAFNTGELFF | TGTGCCACCTACCAAAGCCAGGGGGCCTTTAACACCGGGGAGCTGTTTTTT
- | - | TRBJ1-5 | TRBV11-2 | CASSFILGYSNQPQHF | TGTGCCAGCAGCTTCATTTTGGGATATAGCAATCAGCCCCAGCATTTT
- | - | TRBJ1-1 | TRBV6-6 | CASSYPTGLDTEAFF | TGTGCCAGCAGTTACCCCACAGGGTTGGACACTGAAGCTTTCTTT
- | - | TRBJ2-3 | TRBV25-1 | CASSERRSTDTQYF | TGTGCCAGCAGTGAACGAAGAAGCACAGATACGCAGTATTTT
- | - | TRBJ2-3 | TRBV7-2 | CASSRPSDTQYF | TGTGCCAGCAGCCGTCCTTCAGATACGCAGTATTTT
TRBD1 | - | TRBJ2-3 | TRBV7-3 | CASSAYHTGGDTQYF | TGTGCCAGCAGCGCGTACCATACAGGGGGAGATACGCAGTATTTT
TRBD1 | - | TRBJ1-2 | TRBV25-1 | CASTGYRGPYTF | TGTGCCAGCACGGGATACAGGGGGCCATACACCTTC
- | - | TRBJ2-3 | TRBV29-1 | CSVELGVLRGTDTQYF | TGCAGCGTTGAATTGGGAGTCCTCAGAGGCACAGATACGCAGTATTTT
- | - | TRBJ2-1 | TRBV7-3 | CASSLFRVNEQFF | TGTGCCAGCAGCTTATTTAGGGTCAATGAGCAGTTCTTC
- | - | TRBJ2-3 | TRBV6-6 | CASSHQRPSGTDTQYF | TGTGCCAGCAGTCACCAGCGGCCCTCGGGCACAGATACGCAGTATTTT
- | once | TRBJ2-1 | TRBV7-9 | CASSLDGGREQFF | TGTGCCAGCAGCTTAGACGGTGGCCGGGAGCAGTTCTTC
TRBD1 | - | TRBJ1-5 | TRBV27 | CASSPRTGNQPQHF | TGTGCCAGCAGTCCGCGGACAGGAAATCAGCCCCAGCATTTT
- | - | TRBJ2-7 | TRBV29-1 | CSAVIPQAHGGEQYF | TGCAGCGCTGTTATCCCTCAGGCCCACGGAGGCGAGCAGTACTTC
- | - | TRBJ2-7 | TRBV10-1 | CASSESTEWGYEQYF | TGCGCCAGCAGTGAGTCGACGGAATGGGGCTACGAGCAGTACTTC
- | - | TRBJ2-6 | TRBV9 | CASSPLSGANVLTF | TGTGCCAGCAGCCCCTTGTCTGGGGCCAACGTCCTGACTTTC
TRBD2 | - | TRBJ2-1 | TRBV9 | CASSPRGREFNEQFF | TGTGCCAGCAGCCCCCGAGGGCGGGAGTTCAATGAGCAGTTCTTC
- | once | TRBJ2-1 | TRBV15 | CATRAPGNNEQFF | TGTGCCACCCGGGCCCCCGGTAACAATGAGCAGTTCTTC
- | - | TRBJ2-7 | TRBV7-9 | CASSLITTYEQYF | TGTGCCAGCAGCTTAATAACCACCTACGAGCAGTACTTC
- | - | TRBJ2-4 | TRBV19 | CASSTPITVGRIAEPDYIQYF | TGTGCCAGTAGTACTCCTATCACGGTGGGCAGGATAGCGGAACCGGATTATATTCAGTACTTC
- | - | TRBJ1-1 | TRBV2 | CASSLTDRSTEAFF | TGTGCCAGCAGCCTAACCGACAGGTCCACTGAAGCTTTCTTT
TRBD1 | - | TRBJ2-7 | TRBV9 | CASSQGQGVEQYF | TGTGCCAGCTCCCAGGGACAGGGGGTCGAGCAGTACTTC